This T cell receptor (beta chain) originates from a study of T cell responses to AZD1222 COVID-19 vaccine. CDR3 length: 15 amino acids. Looked up from germline, CDR1 is LGHNA and CDR2 is YSLEER. Between the trimmed V and J ends, which lost 0 bases and 1 base, there was a span of 9 bases. The method was immunoSEQ multiplex PCR; TCRdb's version includes in-frame clones alone and lacks a portion of them. The repertoire holds roughly 24,000 clones, with 80% to 90% as singletons. This receptor was taken from an adult who received the AZD1222 COVID-19 vaccine. The chain combines TRBV4-3 with TRBJ1-2; tentative D call: TRBD1 (5 bases). The sample was peripheral blood, taken 28 days after the second AZD1222 dose. The CDR3 sequence: CASSQEGRGNYGYTF. The CDR3 DNA reads TGCGCCAGCAGCCAAGAGGGTAGGGGTAACTATGGCTACACCTTC.